This T cell receptor (beta chain) was found in a study of molecular identifiers for immune sequencing clone quantification. From around 20,000 to 990,000 sorted cells, naive CD8 libraries were generated with 10%, 30% or 50% RNA. TCRdb reprocessed the PCR reads with MiXCR, giving one entry per CDR3 protein. The data contain roughly 100,000 distinct CDR3 sequences, 35% of them singletons. The sequenced sample consisted of naive CD8+ T cells from blood, with Jurkat cell RNA spiked in. The subset denotes: FACS-sorted CD8+CD4-CCR7+CD45RA+ naive T cells. The clonotype comes from a human donor in good health. Some libraries in this study had Jurkat cell RNA spiked in.

In DNA form, the CDR3 reads TGCAGTGCTAGAGAGGGGACAGCGGCCTACAATGAGCAGTTCTTC. Its translation is CSAREGTAAYNEQFF. The chain has TRBV20-1 and TRBJ2-1; 7 bases agree with TRBD1. Germline CDR1 and CDR2: DFQATT and SNEGSKA (reference sequence). V shed 0 bases and J 2 bases; nucleotides not matched to a gene: 4. The CDR3 length is 15 residues.